One sample yielded the 7 T cell receptor beta chains listed below, sequenced in a study of HIV-infected children after antiretroviral therapy interruption. Noted treatment: PENTA 11 planned treatment interruption arm or continuous ART arm. Unique molecular identifiers were included in an RNA-based 3' RACE TCR library. Via MiXCR, TCRdb re-called the 3' RACE reads, giving one row per CDR3 protein. The table has 40,000 to 50,000 distinct CDR3 sequences, 4.3% seen once; the top ten hold approximately 0.7%. The sequencing here drew on CD45RA+ CD4+ T cells from PBMCs, pooled from several time points, taken from a donor given antiretroviral therapy, either interrupted or continuous. The subset was: naive CD4+ CD45RA+ CD45RO- T cells. All receptors come from a pool of human donors with HIV.

This clonotype was detected many times. V usage is TRBV7-2 and J usage is TRBJ1-6, with unresolved D. CDR1 is SGHTA, CDR2 FQGNSA, per germline. CDR3 length equals 15 residues. The V and J ends lost 2 bases and 9 bases respectively, with 14 bases between them. The CDR3 DNA reads as TGTGCCAGCAGCTTATGGGCAGAGCAAGGTTCACCCCTCCACTTT. It translates to CASSLWAEQGSPLHF. Using reference TRBV7-2 and TRBJ1-6 for the parts outside the CDR3, the full variable domain is GAGVSQSPSNKVTEKGKDVELRCDPISGHTALYWYRQSLGQGLEFLIYFQGNSAPDKSGLPSDRFSAERTGGSVSTLTIQRTQQEDSAVYLCASSLWAEQGSPLHFGNGTRLTVT.

J is TRBJ1-2 and V is TRBV3-1; D perhaps matches TRBD1 (6 bases). CDR3 length equals 18 residues. V lost 5 bases to trimming and J lost 6 bases, with 28 bases between them. Germline CDR1 and CDR2: LGHDT and YNNKEL (reference sequence). The CDR3: CASSGRVALYRDGDGYTF. CDR3 nucleotides: TGTGCCAGCAGCGGTCGCGTAGCGTTATACAGGGACGGCGATGGCTACACCTTC.

This chain links TRBV11-1 with TRBJ1-5; D is unresolved. This CDR3 region has 15 residues. V was clipped by 6 bases and J by 7 bases, with 19 bases between them. CDR1 is SGHAT, CDR2 FQDESV, per germline (reference sequence). CDR3 in amino acids: CASSSGRDWGQPQHF. CDR3 nucleotides: TGTGCCAGCAGTTCCGGGAGAGACTGGGGACAGCCCCAGCATTTT.

At least ten counts were recorded for this clonotype. V and J are TRBV20-1 and TRBJ1-1; D is possibly TRBD1 (5 bases). The CDR3 consists of 13 residues. In germline, CDR1 is DFQATT, CDR2 SNEGSKA (reference sequence). V lost 3 bases and J 4 bases, leaving 12 bases between the germline ends. CDR3 DNA sequence: TGCAGTGCTAGTCCGGGGGTGGGCACTGAAGCTTTCTTT. This sequence encodes CSASPGVGTEAFF.

This clonotype was recorded many times. CDR3 DNA sequence: TGTGCCAGCAGTGAAGAGGCGCGGGGCCTAGCCAAAAACATTCAGTACTTC. Protein sequence: CASSEEARGLAKNIQYF. This sequence joins TRBV2 and TRBJ2-4, with D possibly TRBD2 on 6 matching bases. CDR1 and CDR2 (germline): SNHLY, FYNNEI. This CDR3 region has 17 residues. The germline V and J ends were trimmed by 1 base and 0 bases, with 13 bases remaining between them.

This clonotype was observed at least ten times. The V gene is TRBV10-3, the J gene TRBJ2-7, with 10 bases identical to TRBD2. This CDR3 spans 14 amino acids. Trimming removed 3 bases from V and 3 bases from J; junction bases left unmatched: 2. The germline CDR1 and CDR2 sequences are ENHRY and SYGVKD. Written as DNA, the CDR3 is TGTGCCATCAGTGACTTAGCGGGGGGCTACGAGCAGTACTTC. Residues: CAISDLAGGYEQYF.

This clonotype was observed at least ten times. The gene calls are TRBV5-1 and TRBJ1-1, with D possibly being TRBD1 (6 bases). In germline, CDR1 is SGHRS, CDR2 YFSETQ. Trimming removed 5 bases at V and 1 base at J, with 15 bases between. The CDR3 length is 15 residues. The CDR3 sequence is CASSYTGLPNTEAFF. CDR3 DNA: TGCGCCAGCAGTTATACAGGGCTCCCGAACACTGAAGCTTTCTTT.